The present T cell receptor beta chain was sequenced within a study of molecular identifiers for immune sequencing clone quantification. Study overall: In replicates, RNA from approximately 22,000 or 94,000 naive CD8 cells was divided five ways and four parts were sequenced.

CDR1 is SGDLS, CDR2 YYNGEE, per germline. The length of the CDR3 is 19 residues. Trimming cost V 4 bases and J 0 bases, with 20 bases left between them. Bulk libraries came from a prior protocol with listed TCR primers. TCRdb itself ran the PCR reads through MiXCR, one entry per CDR3 protein. The table includes about 100,000 distinct CDR3 sequences, approximately 40% detected once. Material: naive CD8+ T cells from blood, with Jurkat cell RNA spiked in. Subset given: FACS-sorted CD8+CD4-CCR7+CD45RA+ naive T cells. This sequence joins TRBV9 and TRBJ2-6, with D possibly being TRBD1 (5 bases). The receptor was isolated from a human donor in good health. Some libraries in this study had Jurkat cell RNA spiked in. In DNA form, the CDR3 reads TGTGCCAGCAGCTCACGCCGGCAGGGTAAAGACTCTGGGGCCAACGTCCTGACTTTC. Its translation is CASSSRRQGKDSGANVLTF. Using reference TRBV9 and TRBJ2-6 for the parts outside the CDR3, the full variable domain is DSGVTQTPKHLITATGQRVTLRCSPRSGDLSVYWYQQSLDQGLQFLIQYYNGEERAKGNILERFSAQQFPDLHSELNLSSLELGDSALYFCASSSRRQGKDSGANVLTFGAGSRLTVL.